The clone carrying this TCR beta chain has only a few counts. What it binds is unknown. TCRdb re-called the 5' RACE reads through MiXCR, storing one row per CDR3 protein. The table includes almost 350,000 distinct CDR3 sequences, 20% to 25% detected once. These data originate in a study of T-cell memory formation after mild COVID-19. Broader study findings: Clones contracting over day 15 to 85 were CD4/CD8 balanced, with later expanders leaning CD4+. Of the contracting clones, CD4+ ones lay mainly in CM and EM, and CD8+ ones in EMRA.

This receptor was taken from a man younger than 35 who had mild COVID-19 (a few samples of this study predate the infection). Cell type and time point are not known. Material: PBMCs or a T cell subset sorted from them (not recorded which).

The CDR3 spells CASTQGGQGRTGELFF. The CDR3 region has the DNA TGTGCCAGCACCCAGGGGGGACAGGGAAGAACCGGGGAGCTGTTTTTT. The chain carries TRBV12-3 or TRBV12-4 and TRBJ2-2, with 9 bases aligning to TRBD1. V lost 7 bases, J lost 5 bases, and 11 bases stayed unmatched. The CDR3 covers 16 residues.